The 10 T cell receptor beta chains below all came from one sample that was sequenced in a study of blood T cell repertoires in COVID-19. Method: immunoSEQ multiplex PCR; TCRdb's copy keeps in-frame clones and lacks some. The table shows approximately 69,000 clones, with approximately 80% occurring only once. What was sequenced was peripheral blood. These receptors were collected from a man between 50 and 59 years old with COVID-19, enrolled during active disease.

The count of this clone is one. The chain joins TRBV4-1 to TRBJ2-7, with D tentatively TRBD1 (5 bases). The CDR3 is 14 residues long. V gave up 1 base and J gave up 3 bases, with 10 bases separating them. Germline V gives CDR1 MGHRA, CDR2 YSYEKL. CDR3 nucleotides: TGCGCCAGCAGCCAAGTAAGCAGGGACTACGAGCAGTACTTC. As protein: CASSQVSRDYEQYF.

The chain has TRBV7-9 and TRBJ2-7, with TRBD1 as a possible D gene (6 bases). Germline loops: CDR1 SEHNR, CDR2 FQNEAQ (reference sequence). This CDR3 has 14 amino acids. The ends were cut back, 0 bases at V and 5 bases at J, with 11 bases in the middle. CDR3: CASSLALGANEQYF. The DNA of the CDR3 is TGTGCCAGCAGCTTAGCGCTGGGGGCGAACGAGCAGTACTTC.

The V and J genes are TRBV6-5 and TRBJ1-1; D is uncertain. This CDR3 region has 14 residues. Germline values: CDR1 MNHEY, CDR2 SVGAGI. V lost 5 bases and J lost 4, with 14 bases in between. The CDR3 region has the DNA TGTGCCAGCAGTCCATCCTCCCCGGGCACTGAAGCTTTCTTT. It yields the protein CASSPSSPGTEAFF.

This rearrangement joins TRBV5-1 to TRBJ1-1; D is ambiguous. CDR1 is SGHRS, CDR2 YFSETQ, per germline. The CDR3 contains 15 residues. Trimming left V 4 bases short and J 1 base short, with 14 bases between. CDR3 nucleotide sequence: TGCGCCAGCAGCCCTACGGCCCGGAGGAACACTGAAGCTTTCTTT. Protein: CASSPTARRNTEAFF. Filled out from reference TRBV5-1 and TRBJ1-1, the complete variable domain reads KAGVTQTPRYLIKTRGQQVTLSCSPISGHRSVSWYQQTPGQGLQFLFEYFSETQRNKGNFPGRFSGRQFSNSRSEMNVSTLELGDSALYLCASSPTARRNTEAFFGQGTRLTVV.

This rearrangement joins TRBV4-1 to TRBJ2-1; 10 bases are a match to TRBD2. The trim removed 5 bases at V and 5 bases at J, leaving 15 bases unmatched. The CDR3 length is 18 residues. CDR1 MGHRA and CDR2 YSYEKL come from the germline V gene. CDR3 nucleotides: TGCGCCAGCAGCGCGAGGACAGGGAGCGGGGGGGCGGACAATGAGCAGTTCTTC. As protein: CASSARTGSGGADNEQFF.

This rearrangement joins TRBV25-1 to TRBJ2-1, with D possibly being TRBD2 (6 bases). The germline CDR1 and CDR2 sequences are MGHDK and SYGVNS. There are 15 residues in the CDR3. The V end was cut by 3 bases, the J end by 4 bases, with 13 bases between. The CDR3: CASSDVAGYYNEQFF. The CDR3 DNA is TGTGCCAGCAGTGATGTTGCGGGGTATTACAATGAGCAGTTCTTC.

The chain is built from TRBV19 and TRBJ1-4; tentative D call: TRBD1 (6 bases). CDR3 size: 15 residues. The V end was cut by 3 bases, the J end by 8 bases, with 16 bases between. Per germline, CDR1 LNHDA and CDR2 SQIVND (reference sequence). DNA for the CDR3: TGTGCCAGTAGTATCAGGGGACCTTATCGGGAAAAACTGTTTTTT. Protein product: CASSIRGPYREKLFF.

This sequence joins TRBV19 and TRBJ1-4; D possibly corresponds to TRBD1 (5 bases). In germline, CDR1 is LNHDA, CDR2 SQIVND (reference sequence). V was clipped by 4 bases and J by 4 bases, with 13 bases between them. This CDR3 contains 15 residues. As DNA, the CDR3 is TGTGCCAGTAGTAAAGACAGTTACAATAATGAAAAACTGTTTTTT. Its protein is CASSKDSYNNEKLFF.

The chain recombines TRBV6-1 with TRBJ1-1; tentative D call: TRBD1 (5 bases). This CDR3 is 13 amino acids long. Germline CDR1 MNHNS, CDR2 SASEGT. Trimming shortened V by 6 bases and J by 3 bases, and 11 bases separated the two germline ends. Here the CDR3 reads CASSFSGYTEAFF. In DNA, the CDR3 is TGTGCCAGCAGCTTCTCAGGGTACACTGAAGCTTTCTTT.

This chain connects TRBV23-1 to TRBJ2-4, with 9 bases fitting TRBD2. TRBV23-1 is designated an ORF whose function remains uncertain. The V segment lost 6 bases and the J segment 7 bases; nucleotides outside the gene matches: 7. The CDR3 is 14 residues long. The CDR3 bases are TGCGCCAGCAGGGGGGCGCTAGCGGGGAACATTCAGTACTTC. Translated, it gives CASRGALAGNIQYF.